The 25 T cell receptor beta chains given below trace back to one sample, sequenced in a study of blood T cells in healthy people across ages. Primed by a sample-barcoded 5' primer and a J-beta primer mix, a second PCR proceeded for 7 to 11 cycles. TCRdb reprocessed the 5' RACE reads with MiXCR, giving one entry per CDR3 protein. The table records about 1.4 million distinct CDR3 sequences, around 59% of them present only once. The sequencing sample was made of blood. The origin of the receptors is a man younger than 35 in good health.

The J gene is TRBJ1-5, the V gene TRBV20-1; D gene uncertain. Germline V CDR1 and CDR2: DFQATT, SNEGSKA (reference sequence). This CDR3 has 14 amino acids. V shed 0 bases and J shed 6 bases, with 12 bases lying between them. The CDR3 loop is CSARDLYRAQPQHF. As DNA, the CDR3 is TGCAGTGCTAGAGATCTCTACCGGGCTCAGCCCCAGCATTTT.

This clonotype was seen more than once but under ten times. The V gene is TRBV27, the J gene TRBJ2-1; the D gene is possibly TRBD1 (5 bases). Trimming removed 3 bases from V and 1 base from J, with 10 bases in between. CDR3 size: 15 residues. Looked up from germline, CDR1 is MNHEY and CDR2 is SMNVEV (reference sequence). CDR3 nucleotide sequence: TGTGCCAGCAGTTTGGCAAAGGGGTCCTACAATGAGCAGTTCTTC. Protein: CASSLAKGSYNEQFF.

The chain is built from TRBV15 and TRBJ2-5; 7 bases fit TRBD2. The length of the CDR3 is 13 residues. Looked up from germline, CDR1 is LNHNV and CDR2 is YYDKDF (reference sequence). After removal of 1 base from V and 9 bases from J, the junction contained 5 bases not matched to a gene. The CDR3 is CATSRVPGLAQYF. CDR3 DNA: TGTGCCACCAGCAGAGTCCCAGGACTAGCCCAGTACTTC.

The chain carries TRBV5-1 and TRBJ2-5; D unresolved. With the DNA end fitting TRBJ2-7 better, the J assignment may be wrong. The CDR3 runs to 15 residues. CDR1 is SGHRS, CDR2 YFSETQ, per germline. The CDR3 loop reads CASSQSSEFSYEQYF. The CDR3 region has the DNA TGCGCCAGCAGCCAGAGCTCGGAGTTCAGTTACGAGCAGTACTTC.

This clonotype was seen a handful of times. The chain carries TRBV20-1 and TRBJ2-1, with TRBD2 identical over 10 bases. CDR3 length equals 15 residues. The V and J ends lost 5 bases and 5 bases, in that order; junction bases with no gene match: 9. The germline CDR1 and CDR2 sequences are DFQATT and SNEGSKA (reference sequence). CDR3 DNA: TGCAGTGCTTTATCGACTAGCGGGTCAGACAATGAGCAGTTCTTC. Its translation is CSALSTSGSDNEQFF.

The V gene is TRBV5-8, the J gene TRBJ1-1; 8 nucleotides match TRBD1. Per the germline V gene, CDR1 is SGHTS and CDR2 is YDEGEE. The V gene end was trimmed by 4 bases and the J gene end by 3 bases; junction bases not matched to a gene: 8. CDR3 length equals 15 residues. The CDR3 spells CASSPRTGKYTEAFF. The CDR3, as DNA: TGTGCCAGCAGCCCCCGGACAGGGAAATACACTGAAGCTTTCTTT.

The CDR3 is CASSWTGGHVEDTQYF. The CDR3 nucleotides read TGTGCCAGCAGCTGGACAGGGGGTCATGTTGAAGATACGCAGTATTTT. This chain joins TRBV5-4 and TRBJ2-3, with TRBD1 matching over 10 bases. There are 16 residues in the CDR3. V was pared by 3 bases and J by 5 bases, with 9 bases of the junction left unmatched. Germline lookup yields CDR1 SGHNT and CDR2 YYREEE (reference sequence).

CDR3 sequence (DNA): TGTGCCAGTAGTGACCCCCGCGACAGGGCAGAAGCTTTCTTT. Encoded protein: CASSDPRDRAEAFF. V gene TRBV19 combines with J gene TRBJ1-1; 7 bases align to TRBD1. Germline CDR1 LNHDA, CDR2 SQIVND (reference sequence). The CDR3 has 14 amino acids. V dropped 5 bases and J dropped 8; count of bases not matched to a gene: 11. Full variable domain (outside the CDR3, taken from reference TRBV19 and TRBJ1-1): DGGITQSPKYLFRKEGQNVTLSCEQNLNHDAMYWYRQDPGQGLRLIYYSQIVNDFQKGDIAEGYSVSREKKESFPLTVTSAQKNPTAFYLCASSDPRDRAEAFFGQGTRLTVV.

V gene TRBV6-1 combines with J gene TRBJ2-3; 7 bases are a match to TRBD2. The CDR3 loop spans 16 amino acids. CDR1 MNHNS and CDR2 SASEGT come from the germline V gene. The J segment lost 0 bases and the V segment lost 10 bases, leaving 13 bases of the junction unmatched. CDR3 residues: CAIRWVSGGSTDTQYF. The CDR3 nucleotides read TGTGCCATCCGGTGGGTCTCGGGAGGTAGCACAGATACGCAGTATTTT.

The chain couples TRBV19 to TRBJ1-5; 11 bases fit TRBD1. Per the germline V gene, CDR1 is LNHDA and CDR2 is SQIVND (reference sequence). CDR3 length equals 15 residues. DNA of the CDR3: TGTGTCACCACCGGGGGACAGGGGGACAATCAGCCCCAGCATTTT. Translating it yields CVTTGGQGDNQPQHF.

Regarding this clonotype: A much larger clone lies a single base off, so this may be a read error. This chain connects TRBV11-2 to TRBJ2-3; 15 bases fit TRBD2. Germline-derived CDR1 and CDR2 are SGHAT and FQNNGV. The CDR3 runs to 21 residues. CDR3 DNA sequence: TGTGCCAGCGGCTTATTCTCCGGGACTAGCGGGGGGCCCTCTCGCACAGATACGCAGTATTTT. Its translation: CASGLFSGTSGGPSRTDTQYF.

This clonotype was detected only a few times. The rearrangement joins TRBV29-1 to TRBJ2-1; 11 bases line up with TRBD2. CDR3 length: 15 residues. CDR1 and CDR2 (germline): SQVTM, ANQGSEA. J was trimmed by 5 bases and V by 4 bases; bases with no gene match: 7. The CDR3 loop reads CSVVPLAGEDNEQFF. The CDR3 nucleotides read TGCAGCGTTGTTCCACTAGCGGGGGAAGACAATGAGCAGTTCTTC.

The genes are TRBV3-1 and TRBJ2-4; a possible D gene is TRBD2 (5 bases). Deletions cut 3 bases from V and 13 bases from J, with 22 bases between. The CDR3 consists of 15 residues. Per the germline V gene, CDR1 is LGHDT and CDR2 is YNNKEL (reference sequence). For the CDR3, the DNA is TGTGCCAGCAGCCAGATCCATCTCTTCTCTAGGGAGCAGTACTTC. It translates to CASSQIHLFSREQYF.

The gene calls are TRBV10-3 and TRBJ2-1; 9 bases are shared with TRBD2. Germline CDR1 is ENHRY and CDR2 is SYGVKD. The V and J ends lost 0 bases and 7 bases, in that order; junction bases with no gene match: 7. The CDR3 totals 16 residues. The CDR3 is CAISESKGTSLNEQFF. Here the CDR3 DNA reads TGTGCCATCAGTGAGTCTAAAGGGACTAGCCTTAATGAGCAGTTCTTC.

Comment on this clonotype: This sequence may be a read error, since a much larger clone differs from it by one base. This chain connects TRBV6-5 to TRBJ2-1; D perhaps matches TRBD1 (5 bases). Germline V gene sequence: CDR1 MNHEY, CDR2 SVGAGI. V was shortened by 0 bases and J by 5 bases, with 8 bases between the two germline ends. The CDR3 is 14 residues long. The DNA of the CDR3 is TGTGCCAGCAGTTACTCGCTACAGGACAATGAGCAGTTCTTC. Residues: CASSYSLQDNEQFF.

The chain employs TRBV6-5 and TRBJ2-5; 8 nucleotides align to TRBD1. Trimming removed 6 bases from V and 6 bases from J; junction bases left unmatched: 9. The CDR3 sequence is 14 residues long. Germline V lookup: CDR1 MNHEY, CDR2 SVGAGI. CDR3 amino acids: CASRPGQGMQTQYF. The CDR3 nucleotides are TGTGCCAGCAGGCCCGGACAGGGAATGCAGACCCAGTACTTC.

V gene TRBV7-9 combines with J gene TRBJ1-1; D is unresolved. Germline CDR1 is SEHNR and CDR2 is FQNEAQ (reference sequence). Trimming shortened V by 8 bases and J by 10 bases, and 11 bases separated the two germline ends. This CDR3 region has 10 residues. CDR3 nucleotides: TGTGCCAGCGCCTACCACGCAGCTTTCTTT. This translates into CASAYHAAFF.

A note on this clonotype: One end of the junction fails to match germline, which may point to a read error. The rearrangement uses TRBV12-3 or TRBV12-4 and TRBJ2-5; tentative D call: TRBD1 (6 bases). The DNA end lines up better with TRBJ2-7; the J call may be wrong. This CDR3 is built from 14 residues. CDR3 bases: TGTGCCAGCAGTTACCAGGGGTTCTCCTGCGAGCAGTACTTC. Residues: CASSYQGFSCEQYF.

This clonotype showed up just a few times. The V and J genes are TRBV4-1 and TRBJ2-3; D unresolved. Trimming took 3 bases from V and 6 from J, leaving 13 bases between them. There are 14 residues in the CDR3. CDR1 MGHRA and CDR2 YSYEKL come from the germline V gene. The CDR3 here is CASSHSPGRDTQYF. CDR3 nucleotides: TGCGCCAGCAGCCACTCCCCAGGCAGGGATACGCAGTATTTT.

The V gene is TRBV24-1, the J gene TRBJ2-5, with 8 bases identical to TRBD1. Trimming at V came to 9 bases and at J to 4 bases, leaving 18 bases not matched to a gene. The germline CDR1 and CDR2 sequences are KGHDR and SFDVKD. CDR3 length: 17 amino acids. The CDR3 protein is CATADRGGGGLIETQYF. The CDR3 DNA reads as TGTGCCACCGCCGACAGGGGAGGTGGTGGTTTAATAGAGACCCAGTACTTC.

This clonotype was found a few times. The V call is TRBV27, the J call TRBJ2-4, with TRBD1 matching over 10 bases. The tail of the sequence fits TRBJ2-7 better, so the J call may be wrong. This CDR3 has 15 amino acids. CDR1 and CDR2 (germline): MNHEY, SMNVEV (reference sequence). CDR3 protein: CASSSTGTGAYEQYF. The CDR3 region has the DNA TGTGCCAGCAGTTCAACCGGGACAGGGGCCTACGAGCAGTACTTC.

V and J are TRBV20-1 and TRBJ2-4; 9 positions match TRBD1. The end of the DNA aligns better with TRBJ2-7, so the J call may be wrong. The CDR3 runs 14 residues. CDR1 and CDR2 from the germline V gene are DFQATT and SNEGSKA (reference sequence). CDR3 nucleotide sequence: TGCAGTGCTTTCCCGGACAGGGGATCCTACGAGCAGTACTTC. It encodes CSAFPDRGSYEQYF.

The CDR3 sequence: CASSEFSGGTSIQYF. In DNA form, the CDR3 reads TGTGCCAGCAGTGAATTTTCGGGGGGCACGAGCATTCAGTACTTC. The V gene is TRBV25-1, the J gene TRBJ2-4, with TRBD2 as a possible D gene (7 bases). The germline CDR1 and CDR2 sequences are MGHDK and SYGVNS. V was clipped by 1 base and J by 9 bases, with 16 bases between them. This CDR3 has 15 residues.

The chain combines TRBV5-6 with TRBJ2-3; 7 nucleotides align to TRBD1. CDR1 and CDR2 from the germline V gene are SGHDT and YYEEEE. The CDR3 extends over 14 amino acids. Trimming at V came to 4 bases and at J to 4 bases, leaving 6 bases not matched to a gene. The CDR3 here is CASSRPDRADTQYF. The CDR3 DNA sequence: TGTGCCAGCAGCCGCCCCGACAGGGCAGATACGCAGTATTTT.

The rearrangement links TRBV4-1 to TRBJ1-3; 7 bases align to TRBD1. The length of the CDR3 is 15 residues. With V trimmed by 5 bases and J by 0 bases, 4 bases remained unmatched. The germline gives CDR1 MGHRA, CDR2 YSYEKL. The CDR3 region is CASSYQGDSGNTIYF. In DNA form, the CDR3 reads TGCGCCAGCAGCTACCAGGGGGACTCTGGAAACACCATATATTTT.